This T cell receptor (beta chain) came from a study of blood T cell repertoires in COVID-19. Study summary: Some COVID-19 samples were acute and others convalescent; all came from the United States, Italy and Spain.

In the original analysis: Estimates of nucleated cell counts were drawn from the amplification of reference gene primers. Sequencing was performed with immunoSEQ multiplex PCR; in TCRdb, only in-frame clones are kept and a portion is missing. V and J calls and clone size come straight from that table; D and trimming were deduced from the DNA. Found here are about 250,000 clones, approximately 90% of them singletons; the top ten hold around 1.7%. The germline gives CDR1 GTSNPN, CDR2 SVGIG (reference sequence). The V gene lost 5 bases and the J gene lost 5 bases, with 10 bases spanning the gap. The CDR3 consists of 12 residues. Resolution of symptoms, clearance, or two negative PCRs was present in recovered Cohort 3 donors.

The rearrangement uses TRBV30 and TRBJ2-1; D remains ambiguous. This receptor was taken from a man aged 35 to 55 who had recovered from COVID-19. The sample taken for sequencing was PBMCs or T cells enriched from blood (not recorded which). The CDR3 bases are TGTGCCTGGGGGAACATCAACAATGAGCAGTTCTTC. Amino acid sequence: CAWGNINNEQFF.